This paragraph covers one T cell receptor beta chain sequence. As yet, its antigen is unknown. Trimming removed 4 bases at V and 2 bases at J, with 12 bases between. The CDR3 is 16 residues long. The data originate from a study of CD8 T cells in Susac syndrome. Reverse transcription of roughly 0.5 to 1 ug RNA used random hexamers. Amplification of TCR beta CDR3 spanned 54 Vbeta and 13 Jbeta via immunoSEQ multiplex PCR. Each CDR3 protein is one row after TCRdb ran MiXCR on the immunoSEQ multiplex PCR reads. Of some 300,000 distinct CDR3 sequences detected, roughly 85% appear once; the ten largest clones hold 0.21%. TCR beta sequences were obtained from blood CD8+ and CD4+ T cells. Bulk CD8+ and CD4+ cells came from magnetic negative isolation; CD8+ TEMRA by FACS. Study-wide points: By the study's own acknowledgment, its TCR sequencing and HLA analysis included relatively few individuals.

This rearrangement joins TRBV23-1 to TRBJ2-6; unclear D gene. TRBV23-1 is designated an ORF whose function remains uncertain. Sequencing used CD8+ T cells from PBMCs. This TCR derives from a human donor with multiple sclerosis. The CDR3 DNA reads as TGCGCCAGCAGTCGCCTCTCGGGCGCTGGGGCCAACGTCCTGACTTTC. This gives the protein CASSRLSGAGANVLTF.